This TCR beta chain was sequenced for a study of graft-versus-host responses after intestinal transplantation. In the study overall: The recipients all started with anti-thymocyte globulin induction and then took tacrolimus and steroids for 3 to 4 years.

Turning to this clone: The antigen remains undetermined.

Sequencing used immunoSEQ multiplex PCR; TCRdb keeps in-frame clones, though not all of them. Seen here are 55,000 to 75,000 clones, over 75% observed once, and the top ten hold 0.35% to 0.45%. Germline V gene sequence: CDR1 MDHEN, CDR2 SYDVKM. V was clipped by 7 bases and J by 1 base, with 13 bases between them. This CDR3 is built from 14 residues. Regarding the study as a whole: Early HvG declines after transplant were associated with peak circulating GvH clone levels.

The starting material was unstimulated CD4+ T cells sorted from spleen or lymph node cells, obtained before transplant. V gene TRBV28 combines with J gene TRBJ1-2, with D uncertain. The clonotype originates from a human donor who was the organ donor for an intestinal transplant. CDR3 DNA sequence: TGTGCCAGCATTCGAGCGGACGTTAACTATGGCTACACCTTC. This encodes CASIRADVNYGYTF.